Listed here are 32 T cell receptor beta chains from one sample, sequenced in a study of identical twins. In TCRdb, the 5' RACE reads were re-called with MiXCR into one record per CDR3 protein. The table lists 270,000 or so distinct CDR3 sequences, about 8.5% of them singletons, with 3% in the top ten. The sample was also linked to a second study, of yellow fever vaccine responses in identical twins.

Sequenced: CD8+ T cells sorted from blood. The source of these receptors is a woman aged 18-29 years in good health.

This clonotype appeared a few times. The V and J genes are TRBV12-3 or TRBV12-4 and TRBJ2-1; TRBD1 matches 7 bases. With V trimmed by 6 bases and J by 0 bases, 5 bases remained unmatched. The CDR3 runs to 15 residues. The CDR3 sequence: CASRSGGPSYNEQFF. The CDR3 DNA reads TGTGCCAGCAGGTCAGGGGGTCCCTCCTACAATGAGCAGTTCTTC.

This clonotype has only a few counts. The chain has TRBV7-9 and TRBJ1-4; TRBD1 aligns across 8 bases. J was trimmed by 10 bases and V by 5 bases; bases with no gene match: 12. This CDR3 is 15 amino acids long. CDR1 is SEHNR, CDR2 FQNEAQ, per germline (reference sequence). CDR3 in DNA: TGTGCCAGCAGCCTAAAAGGACAGGGAGGCGCAAAACTGTTTTTT. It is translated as CASSLKGQGGAKLFF. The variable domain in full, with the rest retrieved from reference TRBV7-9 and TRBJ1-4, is DTGVSQNPRHKITKRGQNVTFRCDPISEHNRLYWYRQTLGQGPEFLTYFQNEAQLEKSRLLSDRFSAERPKGSFSTLEIQRTEQGDSAMYLCASSLKGQGGAKLFFGSGTQLSVL.

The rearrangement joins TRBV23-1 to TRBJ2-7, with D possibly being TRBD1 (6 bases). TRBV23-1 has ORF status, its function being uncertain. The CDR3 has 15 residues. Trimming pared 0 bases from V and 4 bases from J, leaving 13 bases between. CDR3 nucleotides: TGCGCCAGCAGTCAATCGAGGGAGAGGGGGTACGAGCAGTACTTC. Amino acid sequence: CASSQSRERGYEQYF.

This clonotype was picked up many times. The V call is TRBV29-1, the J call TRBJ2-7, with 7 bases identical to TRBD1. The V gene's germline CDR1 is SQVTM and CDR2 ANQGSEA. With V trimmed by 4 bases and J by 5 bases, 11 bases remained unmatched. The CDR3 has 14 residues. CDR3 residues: CSVGKNRGFDEQYF. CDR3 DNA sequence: TGCAGCGTTGGAAAGAACAGGGGATTCGACGAGCAGTACTTC.

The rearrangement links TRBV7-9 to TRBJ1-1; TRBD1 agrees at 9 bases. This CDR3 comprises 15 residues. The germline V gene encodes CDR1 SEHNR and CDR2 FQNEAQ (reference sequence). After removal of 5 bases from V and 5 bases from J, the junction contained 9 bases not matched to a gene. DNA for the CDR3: TGTGCCAGCAGCCCGTGGGACAGGGTTATAACTGAAGCTTTCTTT. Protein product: CASSPWDRVITEAFF.

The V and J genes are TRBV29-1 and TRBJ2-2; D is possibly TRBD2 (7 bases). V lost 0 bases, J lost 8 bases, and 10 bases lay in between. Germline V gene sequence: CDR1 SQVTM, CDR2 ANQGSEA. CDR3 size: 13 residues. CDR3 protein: CSVEEGGGGELFF. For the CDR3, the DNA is TGCAGCGTTGAAGAAGGGGGGGGTGGGGAGCTGTTTTTT.

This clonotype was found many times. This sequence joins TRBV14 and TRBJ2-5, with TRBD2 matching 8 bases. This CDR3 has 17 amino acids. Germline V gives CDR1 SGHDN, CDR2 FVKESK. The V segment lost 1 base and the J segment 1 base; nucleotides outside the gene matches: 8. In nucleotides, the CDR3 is TGTGCCAGCAGCCAAGGTGGGTCCGGGAGGGCCCAAGAGACCCAGTACTTC. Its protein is CASSQGGSGRAQETQYF.

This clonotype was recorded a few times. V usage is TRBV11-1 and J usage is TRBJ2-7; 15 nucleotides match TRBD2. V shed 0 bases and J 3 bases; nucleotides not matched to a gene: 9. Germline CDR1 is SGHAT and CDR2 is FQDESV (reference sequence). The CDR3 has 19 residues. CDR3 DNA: TGTGCCAGCAGCTTAGCAGGCGGGACTAGCGGGAGGTTAAGCTACGAGCAGTACTTC. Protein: CASSLAGGTSGRLSYEQYF. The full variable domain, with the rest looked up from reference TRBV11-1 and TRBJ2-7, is EAEVAQSPRYKITEKSQAVAFWCDPISGHATLYWYRQILGQGPELLVQFQDESVVDDSQLPKDRFSAERLKGVDSTLKIQPAELGDSAMYLCASSLAGGTSGRLSYEQYFGPGTRLTVT.

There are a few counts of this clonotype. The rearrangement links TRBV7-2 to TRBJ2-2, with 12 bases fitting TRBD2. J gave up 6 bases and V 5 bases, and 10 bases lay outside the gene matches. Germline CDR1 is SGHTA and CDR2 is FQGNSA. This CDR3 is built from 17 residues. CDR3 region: CASSETSGGSFPGELFF. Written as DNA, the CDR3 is TGTGCCAGCAGCGAAACTAGCGGGGGGTCTTTCCCCGGGGAGCTGTTTTTT. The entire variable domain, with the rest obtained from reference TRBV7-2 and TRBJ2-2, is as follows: GAGVSQSPSNKVTEKGKDVELRCDPISGHTALYWYRQSLGQGLEFLIYFQGNSAPDKSGLPSDRFSAERTGGSVSTLTIQRTQQEDSAVYLCASSETSGGSFPGELFFGEGSRLTVL.

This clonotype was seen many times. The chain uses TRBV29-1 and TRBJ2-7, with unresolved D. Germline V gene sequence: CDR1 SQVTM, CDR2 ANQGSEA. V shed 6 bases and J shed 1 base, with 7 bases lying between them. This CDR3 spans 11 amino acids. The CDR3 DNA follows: TGCAGCGTAAGACGGTCCTACGAGCAGTACTTC. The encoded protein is CSVRRSYEQYF.

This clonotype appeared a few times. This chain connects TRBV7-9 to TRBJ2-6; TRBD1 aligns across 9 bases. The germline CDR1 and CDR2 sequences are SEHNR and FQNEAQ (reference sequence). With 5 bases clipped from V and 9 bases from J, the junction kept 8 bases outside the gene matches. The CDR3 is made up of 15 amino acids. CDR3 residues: CASSPRDREDNVLTF. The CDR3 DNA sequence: TGTGCCAGCAGCCCGAGGGACAGGGAGGACAACGTCCTGACTTTC.

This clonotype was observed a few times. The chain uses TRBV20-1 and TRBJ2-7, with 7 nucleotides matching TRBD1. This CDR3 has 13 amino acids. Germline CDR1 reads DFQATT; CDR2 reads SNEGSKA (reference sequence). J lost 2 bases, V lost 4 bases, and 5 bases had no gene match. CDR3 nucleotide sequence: TGCAGTGCTAACGGACAGGCAACCTACGAGCAGTACTTC. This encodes CSANGQATYEQYF.

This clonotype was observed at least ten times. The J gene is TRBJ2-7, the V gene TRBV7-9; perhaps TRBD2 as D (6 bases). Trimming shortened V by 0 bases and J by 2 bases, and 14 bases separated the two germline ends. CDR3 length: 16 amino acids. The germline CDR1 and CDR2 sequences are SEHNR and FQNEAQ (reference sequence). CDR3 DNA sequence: TGTGCCAGCAGCTTAGCGGCGCGGGGAGACACCTACGAGCAGTACTTC. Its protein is CASSLAARGDTYEQYF.

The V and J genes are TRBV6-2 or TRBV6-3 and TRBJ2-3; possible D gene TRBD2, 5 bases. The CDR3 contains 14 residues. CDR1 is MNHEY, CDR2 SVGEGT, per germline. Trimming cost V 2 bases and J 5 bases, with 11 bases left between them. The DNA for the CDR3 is TGTGCCAGCAGTTACAATAGTGAGGGAGATACGCAGTATTTT. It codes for CASSYNSEGDTQYF.

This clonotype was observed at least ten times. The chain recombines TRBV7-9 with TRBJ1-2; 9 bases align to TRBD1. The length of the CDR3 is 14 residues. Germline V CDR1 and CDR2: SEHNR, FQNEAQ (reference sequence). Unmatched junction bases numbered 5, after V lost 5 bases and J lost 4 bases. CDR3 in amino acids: CASSRPGQGYGYTF. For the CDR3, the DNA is TGTGCCAGCAGCCGCCCGGGACAGGGCTATGGCTACACCTTC. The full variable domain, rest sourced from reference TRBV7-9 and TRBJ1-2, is DTGVSQNPRHKITKRGQNVTFRCDPISEHNRLYWYRQTLGQGPEFLTYFQNEAQLEKSRLLSDRFSAERPKGSFSTLEIQRTEQGDSAMYLCASSRPGQGYGYTFGSGTRLTVV.

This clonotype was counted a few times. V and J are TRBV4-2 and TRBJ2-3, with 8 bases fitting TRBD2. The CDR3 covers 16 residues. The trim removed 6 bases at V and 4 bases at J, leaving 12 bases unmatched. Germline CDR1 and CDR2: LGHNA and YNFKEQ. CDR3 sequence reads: CASSEAAGAGADTQYF. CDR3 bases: TGTGCCAGCAGTGAGGCAGCGGGAGCCGGGGCAGATACGCAGTATTTT.

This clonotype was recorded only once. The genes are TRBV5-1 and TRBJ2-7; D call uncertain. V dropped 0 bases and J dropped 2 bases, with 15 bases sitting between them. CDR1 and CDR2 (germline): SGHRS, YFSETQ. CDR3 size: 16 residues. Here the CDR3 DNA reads TGCGCCAGCAGCTTGGGGGAAAGGTTACATCCCTACGAGCAGTACTTC. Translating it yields CASSLGERLHPYEQYF.

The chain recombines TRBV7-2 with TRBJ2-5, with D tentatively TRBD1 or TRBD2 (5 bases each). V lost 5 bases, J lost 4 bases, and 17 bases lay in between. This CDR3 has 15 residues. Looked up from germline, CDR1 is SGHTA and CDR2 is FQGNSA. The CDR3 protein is CASSPGTFRPETQYF. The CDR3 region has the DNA TGTGCCAGCAGCCCCGGGACCTTCCGGCCAGAGACCCAGTACTTC.

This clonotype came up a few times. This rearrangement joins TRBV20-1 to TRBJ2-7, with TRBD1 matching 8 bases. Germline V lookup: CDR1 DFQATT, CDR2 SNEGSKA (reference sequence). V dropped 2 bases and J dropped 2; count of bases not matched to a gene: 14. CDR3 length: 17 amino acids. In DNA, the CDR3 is TGCAGTGCTAGAAATAAGGACAGGGCTTTTTCAACCTACGAGCAGTACTTC. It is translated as CSARNKDRAFSTYEQYF.

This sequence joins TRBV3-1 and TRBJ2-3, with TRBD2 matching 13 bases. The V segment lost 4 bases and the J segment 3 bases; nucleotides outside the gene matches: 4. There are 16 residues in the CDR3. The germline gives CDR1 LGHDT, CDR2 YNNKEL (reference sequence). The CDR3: CASSRRLAGGTDTQYF. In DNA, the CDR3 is TGTGCCAGCAGCCGCAGACTAGCGGGGGGAACAGATACGCAGTATTTT.

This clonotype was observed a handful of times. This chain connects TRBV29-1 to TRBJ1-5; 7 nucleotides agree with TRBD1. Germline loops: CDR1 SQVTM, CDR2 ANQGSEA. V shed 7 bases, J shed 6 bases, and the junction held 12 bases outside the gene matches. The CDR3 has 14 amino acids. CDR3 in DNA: TGCAGCGCCCTAGGGACAGTATCAGGTCAGCCCCAGCATTTT. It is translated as CSALGTVSGQPQHF.

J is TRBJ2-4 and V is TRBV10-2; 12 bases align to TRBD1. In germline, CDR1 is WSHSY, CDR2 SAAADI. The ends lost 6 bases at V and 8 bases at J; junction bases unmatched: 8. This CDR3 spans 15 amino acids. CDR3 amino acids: CASRQPGQGADIQYF. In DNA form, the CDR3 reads TGCGCCAGCAGGCAACCGGGACAGGGGGCGGACATTCAGTACTTC.

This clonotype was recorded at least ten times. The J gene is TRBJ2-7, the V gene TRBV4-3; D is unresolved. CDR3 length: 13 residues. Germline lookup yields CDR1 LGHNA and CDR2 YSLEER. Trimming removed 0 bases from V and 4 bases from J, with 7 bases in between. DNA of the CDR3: TGCGCCAGCAGCCAAGATCATGAGTACGAGCAGTACTTC. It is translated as CASSQDHEYEQYF.

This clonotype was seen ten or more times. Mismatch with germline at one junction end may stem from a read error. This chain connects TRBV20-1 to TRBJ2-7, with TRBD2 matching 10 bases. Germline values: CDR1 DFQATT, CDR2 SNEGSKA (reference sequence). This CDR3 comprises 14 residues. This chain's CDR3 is CSARGLADSYEQYF. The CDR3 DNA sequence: TGCAGTGCGAGAGGACTAGCGGACTCCTACGAGCAGTACTTC.

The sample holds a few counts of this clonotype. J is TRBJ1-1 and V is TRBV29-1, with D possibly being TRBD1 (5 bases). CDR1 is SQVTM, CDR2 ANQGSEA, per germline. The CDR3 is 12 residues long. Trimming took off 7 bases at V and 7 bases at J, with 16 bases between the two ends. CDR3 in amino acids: CSGNQGGIEAFF. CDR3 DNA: TGCAGCGGTAACCAGGGTGGCATTGAAGCTTTCTTT.

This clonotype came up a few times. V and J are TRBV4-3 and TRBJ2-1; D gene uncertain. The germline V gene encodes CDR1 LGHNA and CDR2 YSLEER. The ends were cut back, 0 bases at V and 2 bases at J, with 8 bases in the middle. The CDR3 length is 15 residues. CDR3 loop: CASSQDLEPYNEQFF. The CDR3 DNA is TGCGCCAGCAGCCAAGATCTTGAACCCTACAATGAGCAGTTCTTC.

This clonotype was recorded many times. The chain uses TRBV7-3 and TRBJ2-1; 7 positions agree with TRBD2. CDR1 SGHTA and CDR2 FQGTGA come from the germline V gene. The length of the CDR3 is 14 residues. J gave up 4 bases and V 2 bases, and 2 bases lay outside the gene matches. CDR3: CASSLGGGYNEQFF. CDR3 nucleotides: TGTGCCAGCAGCTTAGGGGGGGGTTACAATGAGCAGTTCTTC.

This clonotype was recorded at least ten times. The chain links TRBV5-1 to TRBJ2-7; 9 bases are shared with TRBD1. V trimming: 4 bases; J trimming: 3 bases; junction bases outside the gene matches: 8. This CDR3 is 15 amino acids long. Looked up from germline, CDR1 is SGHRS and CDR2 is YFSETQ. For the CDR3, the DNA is TGCGCCAGCAGCCCGGGCGGACAGGGGAGCTACGAGCAGTACTTC. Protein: CASSPGGQGSYEQYF.

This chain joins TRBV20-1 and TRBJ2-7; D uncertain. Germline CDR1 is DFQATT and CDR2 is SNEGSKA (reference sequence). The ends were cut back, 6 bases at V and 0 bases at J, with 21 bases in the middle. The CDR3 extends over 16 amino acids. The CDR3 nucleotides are TGCAGTGCCACCCGGAGTTCGGACCCCTTCTCCTACGAGCAGTACTTC. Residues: CSATRSSDPFSYEQYF.

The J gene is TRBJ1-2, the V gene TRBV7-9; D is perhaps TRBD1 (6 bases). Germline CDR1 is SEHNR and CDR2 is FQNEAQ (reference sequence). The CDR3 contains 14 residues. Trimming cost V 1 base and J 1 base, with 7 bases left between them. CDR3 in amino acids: CASSLEGGNYGYTF. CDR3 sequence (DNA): TGTGCCAGCAGCTTAGAAGGGGGTAACTATGGCTACACCTTC.

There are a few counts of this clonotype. The CDR3: CASSARDGPHPGELFF. CDR3 in DNA: TGTGCCAGCAGTGCAAGAGACGGGCCCCATCCCGGGGAGCTGTTTTTT. The J gene is TRBJ2-2, the V gene TRBV27; the D is unclear. The CDR3 runs to 16 residues. From germline, CDR1 is MNHEY and CDR2 SMNVEV (reference sequence). V lost 5 bases, J lost 6 bases, and 19 bases lay in between.

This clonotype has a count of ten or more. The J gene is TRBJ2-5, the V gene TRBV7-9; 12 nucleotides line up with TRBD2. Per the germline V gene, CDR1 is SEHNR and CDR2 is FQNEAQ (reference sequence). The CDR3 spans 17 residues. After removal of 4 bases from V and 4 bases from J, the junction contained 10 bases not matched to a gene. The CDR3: CASSYSGLAGKRETQYF. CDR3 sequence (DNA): TGTGCCAGCAGCTACTCCGGACTAGCGGGAAAGAGAGAGACCCAGTACTTC.